This TCR beta chain came from a study of shared clonotypes between healthy human individuals. Remarks on this clone: Other DNA sequences in the sample encode the same CDR3.

TCRdb keeps only in-frame clones here, not all; method: immunoSEQ multiplex PCR. This table holds 1 million to 1.3 million clones, around 78% found once. This CDR3 contains 15 residues. Germline CDR1 and CDR2: MNHEY and SVGAGI. The germline V and J ends were trimmed by 5 bases and 5 bases, with 15 bases remaining between them. This clonotype originated in a man between 18 and 29 years old in good health. Some clones in this sample may be carry-over from other donors' samples. Source material: memory CD4+ T cells from PBMCs. Subset reported: CD45RA-negative fraction. The rearrangement links TRBV6-5 to TRBJ1-4; D perhaps matches TRBD1 (6 bases). CDR3 DNA: TGTGCCAGCAGTACCAAGGAAGGGGGAAATGAAAAACTGTTTTTT. Protein sequence: CASSTKEGGNEKLFF.